This T cell receptor beta chain was sequenced for a study of beta chain features in type 1 diabetes. The study's findings and limits: Significant though moderate, a shortening of TCRB CDR3s appeared in all four CD4+ subsets of Type 1 diabetes patients.

Turning to this clone: Its antigen is undetermined.

V lost 4 bases to trimming and J lost 0 bases; unmatched junction nucleotides: 9. Germline V CDR1 and CDR2: PRHDT, FYEKMQ (reference sequence). The CDR3 loop spans 16 amino acids. Of the isolated RNA, all was reverse transcribed, and so the sequenced material was expressed TCRB transcripts. Assay: immunoSEQ multiplex PCR; the TCRdb copy retains only in-frame clones and omits some. The data contain 400,000 or so clones, 8.5% to 10% of them singletons. V and J are TRBV13 and TRBJ2-7; 7 bases agree with TRBD2. Sample: central memory CD4+ T cells from blood. This receptor was identified in a man younger than 40 with type 1 diabetes. CDR3 nucleotide sequence: TGTGCCAGCAGCTCTAACCGGGACTACCTCTCCTACGAGCAGTACTTC. Residues: CASSSNRDYLSYEQYF. The whole variable domain, filled in from reference TRBV13 and TRBJ2-7, reads AAGVIQSPRHLIKEKRETATLKCYPIPRHDTVYWYQQGPGQDPQFLISFYEKMQSDKGSIPDRFSAQQFSDYHSELNMSSLELGDSALYFCASSSNRDYLSYEQYFGPGTRLTVT.